One and the same sample provided the 32 T cell receptor beta chains below, sequenced in a study of T cells in localized non-small cell lung cancer (dated by TCRdb to about 2020). Libraries were prepared through the immunoSEQ multiplex PCR assay. In its TCRdb copy, this immuneACCESS table keeps in-frame sequences only and misses some clones. Where compared with another copy, unresolved V genes explain less than half of these, and the others have no known cause. Within this sample are tens of thousands of clones, with roughly 75% of them counted one time only. Clones ranked in the top ten supply about 16% of the sample. The material sequenced was peripheral blood, taken before any cancer treatment. The receptors derive from a male donor older than 55 with stage III squamous cell lung carcinoma.

The V call is TRBV28, the J call TRBJ1-4; tentatively, D is TRBD1 (6 bases). The V end lost 5 bases, the J end lost 8 bases, and 18 bases lay between the germline ends. The CDR3 is 15 residues long. Germline lookup yields CDR1 MDHEN and CDR2 SYDVKM. The CDR3 DNA reads TGTGCCAGCAGTCCCCCACAGGGATCTGGGGAAAAACTGTTTTTT. Amino acids: CASSPPQGSGEKLFF. The whole variable domain, remainder taken from reference TRBV28 and TRBJ1-4, is DVKVTQSSRYLVKRTGEKVFLECVQDMDHENMFWYRQDPGLGLRLIYFSYDVKMKEKGDIPEGYSVSREKKERFSLILESASTNQTSMYLCASSPPQGSGEKLFFGSGTQLSVL.

The chain employs TRBV6-6 and TRBJ1-2, with D perhaps TRBD1 (6 bases). Germline V gene sequence: CDR1 MNHNY, CDR2 SVGAGI (reference sequence). The CDR3 runs 13 residues. Trimming took off 6 bases at V and 7 bases at J, with 15 bases between the two ends. In nucleotides, the CDR3 is TGTGCCAGCAGCCTGAACAGGGAACCTGGCTACACCTTC. Amino acids: CASSLNREPGYTF.

The chain links TRBV6-6 to TRBJ2-3; D is uncertain. The CDR3 has 12 amino acids. Trimming cost V 2 bases and J 9 bases, with 9 bases left between them. CDR1 MNHNY and CDR2 SVGAGI come from the germline V gene (reference sequence). CDR3 sequence: CASSYARETQYF. The CDR3 DNA is TGTGCCAGCAGTTACGCCCGTGAGACGCAGTATTTT.

This clone was seen just once. CDR3 sequence reads: CASSLGQDYGYTF. The CDR3 region has the DNA TGTGCCAGCAGCTTAGGTCAGGACTATGGCTACACCTTC. The chain combines TRBV11-2 with TRBJ1-2; D unresolved. The CDR3 spans 13 residues. V lost 1 base, J lost 3 bases, and 6 bases lay in between. Germline V CDR1 and CDR2: SGHAT, FQNNGV.

This sequence joins TRBV18 and TRBJ2-6; D ambiguous. The CDR3 is 20 amino acids. The germline V gene encodes CDR1 KGHSH and CDR2 LQKENI. With 1 base removed from V and 0 bases from J, the gap between germline ends came to 19 bases. CDR3 in DNA: TGTGCCAGCTCACCACTTTCCCTCCTCAGTCGATCCTCTGGGGCCAACGTCCTGACTTTC. Residues: CASSPLSLLSRSSGANVLTF.

The rearrangement uses TRBV6-6 and TRBJ2-7, with D perhaps being TRBD1 or TRBD2 (5 bases each). CDR1 is MNHNY and CDR2 is SVGAGI in the germline V gene (reference sequence). This CDR3 comprises 13 residues. The V and J ends lost 10 bases and 2 bases respectively, with 15 bases between them. The CDR3 DNA reads TGTGCCACTTCGGAGGCAGGGCCCTACGAGCAGTACTTC. Its protein is CATSEAGPYEQYF.

The chain combines TRBV6-5 with TRBJ2-1, with TRBD1 identical over 10 bases. The CDR3 extends over 15 amino acids. Germline-derived CDR1 and CDR2 are MNHEY and SVGAGI. With 0 bases clipped from V and 7 bases from J, the junction kept 3 bases outside the gene matches. The CDR3 coding sequence is TGTGCCAGCAGTTACTCCCCGGACAGGGGGAATGAGCAGTTCTTC. This encodes CASSYSPDRGNEQFF.

CDR3 in amino acids: CASSSGTGSNEQFF. CDR3 nucleotide sequence: TGTGCCAGCAGCTCCGGGACAGGTTCCAATGAGCAGTTCTTC. V and J are TRBV11-2 and TRBJ2-1; 8 nucleotides match TRBD1. The length of the CDR3 is 14 residues. The V and J ends lost 4 bases and 6 bases, in that order; junction bases with no gene match: 5. Germline lookup yields CDR1 SGHAT and CDR2 FQNNGV.

The chain uses TRBV11-2 and TRBJ2-1; D gene unclear. V was cut by 0 bases and J by 6 bases, with 9 bases left in between. CDR1 is SGHAT, CDR2 FQNNGV, per germline. The CDR3 totals 14 residues. CDR3 bases: TGTGCCAGCAGCTTAGATTTTTCAAGCAATGAGCAGTTCTTC. Its protein is CASSLDFSSNEQFF.

This clone appeared a few times. The chain employs TRBV7-2 and TRBJ2-7; D ambiguous. With 5 bases removed from V and 10 bases from J, the gap between germline ends came to 24 bases. CDR3 length: 15 residues. CDR1 and CDR2 (germline): SGHTA, FQGNSA. CDR3 residues: CASSTQTGPTSLQYF. The CDR3 DNA is TGTGCCAGCAGCACACAAACCGGACCGACCAGTTTACAGTACTTC.

V is TRBV6-5 and J is TRBJ1-2, with 10 bases lining up with TRBD1. V was pared by 7 bases and J by 4 bases, with 9 bases of the junction left unmatched. The germline gives CDR1 MNHEY, CDR2 SVGAGI. CDR3 length: 15 amino acids. The CDR3 here is CASIGQGEGFYGYTF. CDR3 sequence (DNA): TGTGCCAGCATCGGACAGGGGGAGGGCTTCTATGGCTACACCTTC.

The genes are TRBV27 and TRBJ2-7; D is possibly TRBD1 or TRBD2 (5 bases each). Germline-derived CDR1 and CDR2 are MNHEY and SMNVEV (reference sequence). V was trimmed by 2 bases and J by 2 bases, leaving 10 bases between them. This CDR3 is 14 amino acids long. DNA of the CDR3: TGTGCCAGCAGTTTACGAGGGGAAGCCTACGAGCAGTACTTC. Its translation is CASSLRGEAYEQYF.

The rearrangement links TRBV29-1 to TRBJ1-2; D is uncertain. V lost 7 bases and J lost 4, with 13 bases in between. The germline gives CDR1 SQVTM, CDR2 ANQGSEA. The CDR3 extends over 12 amino acids. This CDR3 reads CSGGSLSYGYTF. Written as DNA, the CDR3 is TGCAGCGGGGGATCCCTAAGCTATGGCTACACCTTC.

This clone has just one count. This sequence joins TRBV19 and TRBJ1-5; D is undetermined. Germline CDR1 is LNHDA and CDR2 is SQIVND (reference sequence). V lost 5 bases and J lost 6, with 11 bases in between. The CDR3 spans 13 residues. The CDR3 sequence is CASSYGLGQPQHF. The CDR3 nucleotides are TGTGCCAGTAGTTACGGACTAGGTCAGCCCCAGCATTTT.

The chain recombines TRBV18 with TRBJ2-7; D is undetermined. The length of the CDR3 is 13 residues. V shed 0 bases and J shed 6 bases, with 9 bases lying between them. The germline CDR1 and CDR2 sequences are KGHSH and LQKENI. The CDR3, as DNA: TGTGCCAGCTCACCACCTAACCCCTCCGAGCAGTACTTC. Protein: CASSPPNPSEQYF. Looking up the rest from reference TRBV18 and TRBJ2-7 gives the full variable domain: NAGVMQNPRHLVRRRGQEARLRCSPMKGHSHVYWYRQLPEEGLKFMVYLQKENIIDESGMPKERFSAEFPKEGPSILRIQQVVRGDSAAYFCASSPPNPSEQYFGPGTRLTVT.

V is TRBV5-1 and J is TRBJ2-3; D is undetermined. Looked up from germline, CDR1 is SGHRS and CDR2 is YFSETQ. Between the trimmed V and J ends, which lost 0 bases and 5 bases, there was a span of 13 bases. CDR3 size: 15 residues. CDR3 in amino acids: CASSLARTTQDTQYF. Written as DNA, the CDR3 is TGCGCCAGCAGCTTGGCACGTACTACTCAAGATACGCAGTATTTT.

V usage is TRBV5-1 and J usage is TRBJ2-5; possibly TRBD2 for D (6 bases). CDR3 length: 17 amino acids. Germline CDR1 reads SGHRS; CDR2 reads YFSETQ. The V and J ends lost 2 bases and 2 bases respectively, with 19 bases between them. The CDR3 DNA follows: TGCGCCAGCAGCTTACTGTTTGACGGGAGAGGGCAAGAGACCCAGTACTTC. Translated, it gives CASSLLFDGRGQETQYF.

This rearrangement joins TRBV18 to TRBJ2-5; D is unresolved. V gave up 5 bases and J gave up 3 bases, with 7 bases separating them. CDR1 is KGHSH and CDR2 is LQKENI in the germline V gene. The CDR3 is 12 amino acids. In DNA form, the CDR3 reads TGTGCCAGCTCAGCCGAAGAAGAGACCCAGTACTTC. It is translated as CASSAEEETQYF.

The chain carries TRBV5-6 and TRBJ1-1; D call uncertain. Trimming removed 4 bases from V and 6 bases from J, with 10 bases in between. This CDR3 is built from 12 residues. Per germline, CDR1 SGHDT and CDR2 YYEEEE. The CDR3 spells CASSKTSPEAFF. CDR3 DNA sequence: TGTGCCAGCAGCAAGACGAGTCCTGAAGCTTTCTTT.

The chain couples TRBV27 to TRBJ1-3; a possible D gene is TRBD1 (5 bases). V was trimmed by 3 bases and J by 4 bases, leaving 7 bases between them. CDR3 size: 13 residues. Germline loops: CDR1 MNHEY, CDR2 SMNVEV (reference sequence). In nucleotides, the CDR3 is TGTGCCAGCAGTTTTGGACAAGGAAACACCATATATTTT. Translated: CASSFGQGNTIYF.

J is TRBJ2-7 and V is TRBV7-8; TRBD2 matches at 8 bases. V trimming: 5 bases; J trimming: 2 bases; junction bases outside the gene matches: 5. CDR3 length equals 14 residues. CDR1 and CDR2 from the germline V gene are SGHVS and FQNEAQ. Here the CDR3 DNA reads TGTGCCAGCAGCCTACTAGCGGTCCCCTACGAGCAGTACTTC. It is translated as CASSLLAVPYEQYF.

The chain joins TRBV18 to TRBJ2-5; no firm D call. The CDR3 has 12 residues. V was cut by 1 base and J by 2 bases, with 2 bases left in between. CDR1 is KGHSH, CDR2 LQKENI, per germline. CDR3 loop: CASSPQQETQYF. CDR3 coding DNA: TGTGCCAGCTCACCACAGCAAGAGACCCAGTACTTC. Using reference TRBV18 and TRBJ2-5 for the parts outside the CDR3, the full variable domain is NAGVMQNPRHLVRRRGQEARLRCSPMKGHSHVYWYRQLPEEGLKFMVYLQKENIIDESGMPKERFSAEFPKEGPSILRIQQVVRGDSAAYFCASSPQQETQYFGPGTRLLVL.

This clone has just one count. The rearrangement links TRBV27 to TRBJ2-3, with 8 bases lining up with TRBD1. The CDR3 has 15 amino acids. CDR1 MNHEY and CDR2 SMNVEV come from the germline V gene (reference sequence). The ends lost 6 bases at V and 2 bases at J; junction bases unmatched: 7. The CDR3: CASSRGTGPTDTQYF. CDR3 sequence (DNA): TGTGCCAGCAGCCGAGGGACAGGACCCACAGATACGCAGTATTTT.

The chain has TRBV10-1 and TRBJ1-5; a possible D gene is TRBD1 (6 bases). The CDR3 runs to 15 residues. CDR1 WNHNN and CDR2 SYGVQD come from the germline V gene (reference sequence). With 2 bases removed from V and 4 bases from J, the gap between germline ends came to 12 bases. The CDR3 sequence: CASSETGTRNQPQHF. The CDR3 DNA sequence: TGCGCCAGCAGTGAGACGGGGACAAGAAATCAGCCCCAGCATTTT.

The rearrangement uses TRBV5-1 and TRBJ1-1; a weak D match, TRBD1 (5 bases). The germline gives CDR1 SGHRS, CDR2 YFSETQ. Trimming removed 0 bases at V and 7 bases at J, with 7 bases between. This CDR3 spans 12 amino acids. The DNA of the CDR3 is TGCGCCAGCAGCTTGGGGGGGATTGAAGCTTTCTTT. Its protein is CASSLGGIEAFF.

This sequence joins TRBV7-2 and TRBJ2-3, with 14 nucleotides matching TRBD2. Looked up from germline, CDR1 is SGHTA and CDR2 is FQGNSA. J lost 0 bases, V lost 4 bases, and 9 bases had no gene match. The CDR3 runs 19 residues. This CDR3 reads CASSSPGLAGAASTDTQYF. The CDR3 nucleotides read TGTGCCAGCAGCTCTCCGGGACTAGCGGGAGCGGCTAGCACAGATACGCAGTATTTT.

The chain joins TRBV11-3 to TRBJ1-1; 7 nucleotides match TRBD1. Germline CDR1 reads SGHNT; CDR2 reads YENEEA. The J segment lost 5 bases and the V segment lost 5 bases, leaving 5 bases of the junction unmatched. The CDR3 spans 13 residues. CDR3 in DNA: TGTGCCAGCAGCCGACAGGGAGGGACTGAAGCTTTCTTT. Translated: CASSRQGGTEAFF.

The sample holds one count of this clone. The CDR3, as DNA: TGTGCCAGCAGCGTATCAACCGGCAGCTCCTACGAGCAGTACTTC. Its translation: CASSVSTGSSYEQYF. V and J are TRBV9 and TRBJ2-7; no reliable D call. The CDR3 contains 15 residues. Per germline, CDR1 SGDLS and CDR2 YYNGEE. Trimming took 1 base from V and 0 from J, leaving 11 bases between them.

Worth noting for this clone: Relative to the germline gene, one junction end is altered; a read error may explain this. This chain uses TRBV27 with TRBJ1-1; D possibly corresponds to TRBD1 (5 bases). This CDR3 is 12 amino acids long. The germline V gene encodes CDR1 MNHEY and CDR2 SMNVEV (reference sequence). Here the CDR3 DNA reads TGTGCCAGCAGTTTCAGGGATGGATCTCAGGTTTTC. The encoded protein is CASSFRDGSQVF.

This clone turned up a few times. This chain connects TRBV12-5 to TRBJ2-3; no firm D call. Germline V lookup: CDR1 LGHNT, CDR2 FRNRAP. V lost 1 base, J lost 0 bases, and 5 bases lay in between. CDR3 length: 14 residues. This chain's CDR3 is CASGLEVSTDTQYF. Here the CDR3 DNA reads TGTGCTAGTGGTTTGGAAGTTAGCACAGATACGCAGTATTTT.

The gene calls are TRBV5-1 and TRBJ2-5; 10 bases agree with TRBD1. Germline CDR1 and CDR2: SGHRS and YFSETQ. The V segment lost 3 bases and the J segment 3 bases; nucleotides outside the gene matches: 5. The CDR3 totals 15 residues. The CDR3 DNA follows: TGCGCCAGCAGCTGGCAGACAGGGGGCGAAGAGACCCAGTACTTC. It yields the protein CASSWQTGGEETQYF.

This clone was recorded a few times. The CDR3 coding sequence is TGTGCCAGCAACCTGAATGGGGGGCTCCAAGAGACCCAGTACTTC. Translation: CASNLNGGLQETQYF. J is TRBJ2-5 and V is TRBV7-9, with D possibly being TRBD1 or TRBD2 (6 bases each). This CDR3 comprises 15 residues. Germline CDR1 is SEHNR and CDR2 is FQNEAQ (reference sequence). Trimming pared 7 bases from V and 1 base from J, leaving 16 bases between.